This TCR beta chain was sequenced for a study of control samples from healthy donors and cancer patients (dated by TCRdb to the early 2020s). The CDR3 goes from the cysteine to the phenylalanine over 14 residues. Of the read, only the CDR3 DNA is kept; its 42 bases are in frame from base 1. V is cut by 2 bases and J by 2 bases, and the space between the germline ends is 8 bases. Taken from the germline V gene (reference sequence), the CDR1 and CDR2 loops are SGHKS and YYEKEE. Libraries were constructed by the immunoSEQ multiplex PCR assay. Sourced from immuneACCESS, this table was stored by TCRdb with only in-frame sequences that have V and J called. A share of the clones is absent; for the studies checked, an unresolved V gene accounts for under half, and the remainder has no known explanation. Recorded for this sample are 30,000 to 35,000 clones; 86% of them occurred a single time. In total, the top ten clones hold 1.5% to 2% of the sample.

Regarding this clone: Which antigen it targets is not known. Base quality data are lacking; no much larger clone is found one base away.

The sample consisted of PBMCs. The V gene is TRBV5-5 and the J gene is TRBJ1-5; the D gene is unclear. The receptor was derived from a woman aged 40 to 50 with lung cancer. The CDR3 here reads CASSLSGGNQPQHF. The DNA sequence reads TGTGCCAGCAGCTTATCGGGAGGCAATCAGCCCCAGCATTTT.